The sequence of this T cell receptor (beta chain) was determined in a study of T cell responses to AZD1222 COVID-19 vaccine. The assay was immunoSEQ multiplex PCR, and TCRdb's table has in-frame clones only and misses some. The data contain around 150,000 clones, 70% to 90% of them seen just once; the ten biggest clones take up more than 7.5%. A note on this clone: Antigen: not known.

This CDR3 contains 13 residues. J gave up 7 bases and V 6 bases, and 5 bases lay outside the gene matches. Overall study findings and caveats: Regions left unmutated in variants are reportedly the target of nearly half of spike-specific TCRs. Females outnumbered males among donors, who were mostly white British; clonal diversity was possibly underestimated. Spike-specific TCR breadth and depth rose after two AZD1222 doses.

This specimen was peripheral blood, taken 28 days after the second dose of the MenACWY control vaccine. The source of this sequence is an adult who received the MenACWY meningococcal vaccine as a control. This sequence joins TRBV12-3 or TRBV12-4 and TRBJ2-4; 8 nucleotides match TRBD1. The CDR3 here is CASRQGVGNIQYF. The CDR3 coding sequence is TGTGCCAGCAGACAGGGGGTTGGCAACATTCAGTACTTC.